This T cell receptor beta chain was observed in a study of shared clonotypes between healthy human individuals (dated by TCRdb to about 2020). About the full investigation: The cohort included a few men and a couple of women between 18 and 49 years of age. For each donor, CD4 naive and CD4 memory were each given three plates, CD8 naive was given two plates, and CD8 memory was given one plate. To estimate repertoire size and how much clonotypes are shared between individuals, the study performed deep sequencing of blood TCR repertoires from 4 to 6 healthy adults. To increase sequencing depth and limit assay-specific biases, TCR repertoire library preparation and sequencing were carried out by different laboratories using diverse techniques. Between about 0.8 and 9 billion PBMCs per donor were obtained by leukapheresis. What the research found in general, with its limitations: Sampling was restricted to blood, and TCR repertoires in tissue are likely to differ from TCR repertoires in blood. About 5% of naive CD4, around 3.5% of naive CD8, approximately 2% of memory CD4, and less than 0.45% of memory CD8 clonotypes were shared across several donors. Clonotypes shared by all four sorted-subset donors showed higher generation probabilities than non-shared clonotypes. Naive subsets generally had larger estimated clonotype richness than memory subsets. Even with the large sequencing depth, rarefaction of the sorted-subset datasets indicated that sequencing was incomplete. The small number of donors limited the genetic and exposure-history diversity represented. Pairwise subsampling led to the expectation that sequencing depth would affect the degree of clonotype sharing among donors.

Using the deep immunoSEQ assay, TCR CDR3 regions were amplified from genomic DNA by multiplex PCR. For each cell subset, the extracted genomic DNA was distributed evenly across all wells of several immunoSEQ 96-well plates, and each plate served as one replicate. For sorted subsets, approximately 200 ng of genomic DNA, equivalent to tens of thousands of T cell genomes, went into each replicate PCR. The purified libraries were quantified using a Qubit 3.0 fluorometer, sized with a Bioanalyzer 2100, and then quantified again using the KAPA Library Quantification kit. Each immunoSEQ 96-well plate was sequenced on its own single-read 150-cycle Illumina NextSeq 550 flow cell. In the paper's pipeline: Because the immunoSEQ output included only junctional sequences and no quality scores, the filtering could not be the same as the filtering used for full-length reads. Sequences were annotated with PyIR, a Python wrapper for IgBLAST v1.9, and V/J genes and CDR3 were assigned using IMGT germline references. Reads were removed for weak V/J assignments (E-value above 1e-6), missing CDR3, stop codons, out-of-frame junctions, or ambiguous translated residues. V3J clonotypes were defined as sequences sharing an identical inferred V gene, J gene, and CDR3 amino acid sequence. Percentage overlap between repertoires was calculated by dividing the number of shared unique clonotypes by the size of the smaller repertoire. Richness of each repertoire was evaluated using RTK rarefaction, the Chao1 estimator, and Recon v2.1 estimates of unobserved clonotypes. Generation probabilities were computed with OLGA for all TCRbeta clonotypes obtained by the gDNA method from a handful of donors. TCRdb mirrors the immuneACCESS table, restricted to in-frame sequences. Some clones are absent from its copies; in checked studies, under half trace to an unresolved V gene, and the reason for the others is unknown. That table is the source of V, J and clone size, and D and trimming were worked out from the DNA. Here the sample has about 380,000 clones; about 96% occur a single time. Jointly, the top ten make up 0.25% to 0.35% of the sample.

Healthy HIV-negative adults with no recently reported acute infections or vaccinations were included as donors. Only Caucasian adults living in Nashville, Tennessee, USA were represented among the donors. CD8 memory samples combined magnetically selected CD45RO+ cells with CCR7-negative CD45RA+ effector memory (TemRA) cells. After blood collection by leukapheresis, PBMCs were isolated using Ficoll-Histopaque density gradient centrifugation and then cryopreserved in the vapor phase of liquid nitrogen. Purity and quantity of every magnetically sorted T cell population were checked by analytical flow cytometry. Each sorted fraction had its genomic DNA isolated and then quantified by UV absorbance on a Nanodrop 2000c. Measured from the cysteine to the phenylalanine, the CDR3 is 15 residues long. The sequence is cut down to CDR3 DNA, 45 bases in frame from base 1. From V the trimming removes 6 bases and from J it removes 0 bases, while the gene matches leave 4 bases of the junction unaccounted for. Per the germline V gene, MNHEY is the CDR1 and SVGAGI is the CDR2.

On this clone itself: Its antigen remains unidentified. Base qualities were left out, and no much larger clone turns up one base away.

Sequenced sample: memory CD8+ T cells sorted from blood. Read against the paper, the sample's cell subset or site label means: CD45RO+ cells pooled with CCR7-negative TemRA cells. The rearrangement combines TRBV6-5 with TRBJ1-5, with 8 bases aligning to TRBD1. This clonotype originated in a man younger than 40 in good health. The nucleotides read TGTGCCAGCAGCCTCGACAGGGGTAGCAATCAGCCCCAGCATTTT. It encodes CASSLDRGSNQPQHF.